The source of this TCR beta chain is a study of blood T cells in healthy people across ages (dated by TCRdb to between 2014 and 2017). A note on the overall study: Template switching captured roughly one uniquely barcoded TCR beta cDNA molecule per two T cells in model experiments. Age-related changes in TCR beta repertoire diversity were measured in the study by deep sequencing normalized with unique cDNA molecular identifiers. Donors were grouped into four age groups: young (average roughly 17 years), middle-aged (around 39), aged (roughly 67) and long-lived (around 82). Two additional independent replicas of 1 million unique cDNA reads from the same blood draw were analyzed for two donors (one aged 18 to 29 and one aged 80 or older).

Study-wide conclusions, independent of this receptor: The CMV infection status of donors was not known, potentially confounding age-related changes in expanded clonotypes. Compared with the aged group, more naive CD4+ T cells, fewer expanded clones and increased TCR diversity were shown by the long-lived group, suggesting age selection. Observed TCR beta diversity per million T cells fell roughly linearly with age, and a significant reduction was already apparent by age roughly 40. A strong correlation was found between observed TCR beta diversity and the percentage of naive T cells measured by flow cytometry. Because profiling used bulk unsorted PBMCs, naive and antigen-experienced compartments could not be compared conclusively. Estimates of total diversity based on one million sequenced T cells were regarded as lower bounds and as underestimates.

About this clonotype itself: The clone's antigen remains unknown. One base away there is no much larger clone; base qualities are not given.

Libraries were prepared through 5' RACE. Sequencing was carried out with an Illumina HiSeq 2500. A second PCR of roughly 7 to 11 cycles was performed with a sample-barcoded 5' primer and a J-beta primer mix. A template-switch 5' adaptor carrying 12 random nucleotides introduced a unique molecular identifier onto each TCR beta cDNA molecule. Each sample yielded at least 2.5 million CDR3-containing paired-end reads. First-strand cDNA synthesis was performed from all RNA using the Mint cDNA synthesis kit, with priming by a TRBC-specific oligonucleotide. All cDNA was treated with uracil-DNA glycosylase and then went through a first 18-cycle PCR with the universal primers M1SS and BC2_uni_R. The study's own analysis went as follows. Each sample was normalized by randomly selecting 1 million high-quality reads, each carrying a distinct molecular identifier. Instead of being binned into consensus sequences, reads that shared molecular identifiers were thrown out. CDR3 identification, clonotype clustering and error correction used MiTCR with a Q25 quality threshold and the strictest error-elimination algorithm. A nonparametric unseen species model with Euler transformation was used to estimate lower-bound total TCR beta diversity. TCRdb trimmed the raw reads at Q25, called clones with MiXCR and kept productive beta chains. For every CDR3 protein sequence, its rows merge into one entry that carries the most common genes and DNA. V and J calls and clone size were set by TCRdb, not the authors. The sample table contains 540,000 or so distinct CDR3 sequences; only one count was recorded for around 24% of them. The top ten clonotypes cover roughly 9% of the sample.

Compared with germline, V lacks 0 bases and J lacks 5 bases; bases without a gene match: 12. From a lookup of the germline V gene (reference sequence), CDR1 and CDR2 are DFQATT and SNEGSKA. There are 16 amino acids in the CDR3, from cysteine to phenylalanine inclusive. The only DNA kept is the CDR3, 48 bases in frame from the first base. The 39 donors, aged about 6 to 95 years, were systemically healthy Caucasian individuals from Russia. Around 9.7 milliliters of peripheral blood were collected from each donor into EDTA-treated Vacutainer tubes. Ficoll-Paque density-gradient centrifugation was used to isolate PBMCs, with at least 6 million per sample. Total RNA was extracted from PBMCs with Trizol reagent, with at least 6 micrograms obtained per sample. For every donor, flow cytometry on a PBMC aliquot measured the percentage of naive CD45RAhigh/CD27high T cells. These data are also associated with another study on T cells of mothers and their children. Taken from the second paper: The donors were nine systemically healthy Caucasian individuals, made up of three mothers and their six children. cDNA synthesis used all of the extracted RNA, with roughly 1.5 ug of RNA in each 15 ul reaction. In the second PCR, the M1S primer added sample barcodes and 2-4 random nucleotides. More than 8 million TCR beta CDR3 reads were obtained from each mother, and roughly 3 million reads were obtained from each child. TCR recombination output is similarly shaped by thymic selection in related and unrelated pairs, with a minor effect exerted by inherited differences. Normalized repertoire overlap was always slightly but never significantly higher in related than unrelated mother-child pairs. Persistent microchimeric T cell clones were not detected, at a sensitivity of around 99 clones per million clonotypes. Deep NGS was used in the study to compare the TCR beta repertoires of mothers and children and to look for features that separate related mother-child pairs from unrelated individuals. The mean age was roughly 44 +/- 4 years for the mothers and about 10 +/- 4 years for the children. After adapters were ligated using NEBNext reagents, the libraries underwent 100+100 nt paired-end sequencing on an Illumina HiSeq 2000. To avoid cross-contamination, the mother libraries and the child libraries were prepared a month apart and sequenced in separate runs. For each donor, between roughly 500,000 and 2,100,000 distinct TCR beta clonotypes were identified. Naive TCR beta clonotypes were estimated from low-frequency clonotypes matched to each donor's FACS-determined naive share, without sorting.

This chain joins TRBV20-1 to TRBJ1-1; 7 bases in the junction line up with TRBD1. The clonotype originates from a boy younger than 18 in good health. Sequencing was carried out using blood. The encoded CDR3 is CSAREPTGLVGTEAFF. The bases are TGCAGTGCTAGAGAACCGACAGGGTTGGTGGGGACTGAAGCTTTCTTT.